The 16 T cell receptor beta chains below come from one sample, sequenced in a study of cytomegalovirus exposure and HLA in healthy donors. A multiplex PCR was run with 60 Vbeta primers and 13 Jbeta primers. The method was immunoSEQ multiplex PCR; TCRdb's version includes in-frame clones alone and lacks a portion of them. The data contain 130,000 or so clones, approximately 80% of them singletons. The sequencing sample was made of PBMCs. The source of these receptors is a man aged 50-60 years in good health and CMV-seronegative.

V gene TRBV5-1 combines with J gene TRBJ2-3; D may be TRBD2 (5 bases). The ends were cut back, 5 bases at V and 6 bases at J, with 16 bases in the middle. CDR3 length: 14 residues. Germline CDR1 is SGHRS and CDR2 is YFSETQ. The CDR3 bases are TGCGCCAGCAGTTCCAGCGGAGGCCGCGATACGCAGTATTTT. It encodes CASSSSGGRDTQYF.

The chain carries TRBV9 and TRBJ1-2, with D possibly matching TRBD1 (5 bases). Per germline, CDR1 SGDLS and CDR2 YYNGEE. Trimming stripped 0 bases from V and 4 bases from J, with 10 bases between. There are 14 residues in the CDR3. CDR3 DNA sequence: TGTGCCAGCAGCGTAGGCGGGACCAGCTATGGCTACACCTTC. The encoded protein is CASSVGGTSYGYTF.

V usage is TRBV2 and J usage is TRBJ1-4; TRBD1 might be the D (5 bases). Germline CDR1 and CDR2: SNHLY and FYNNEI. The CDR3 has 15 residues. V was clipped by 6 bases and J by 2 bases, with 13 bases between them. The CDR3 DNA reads TGTGCCAGCAGGAGCGGGGACCCCACTAATGAAAAACTGTTTTTT. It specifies CASRSGDPTNEKLFF.

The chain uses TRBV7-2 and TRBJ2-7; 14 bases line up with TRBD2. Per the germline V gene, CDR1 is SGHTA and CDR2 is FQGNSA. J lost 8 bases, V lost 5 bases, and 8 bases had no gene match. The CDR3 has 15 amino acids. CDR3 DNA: TGTGCCAGCAGCGAAGGGACTAGCGGGAGTTGGAAGCAGTACTTC. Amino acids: CASSEGTSGSWKQYF.

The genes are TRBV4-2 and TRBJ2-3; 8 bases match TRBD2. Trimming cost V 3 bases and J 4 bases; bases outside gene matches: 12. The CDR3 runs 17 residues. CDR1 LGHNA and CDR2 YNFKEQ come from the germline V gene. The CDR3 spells CASSQERLAPPADTQYF. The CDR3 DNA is TGTGCCAGCAGCCAGGAACGACTAGCGCCCCCGGCAGATACGCAGTATTTT.

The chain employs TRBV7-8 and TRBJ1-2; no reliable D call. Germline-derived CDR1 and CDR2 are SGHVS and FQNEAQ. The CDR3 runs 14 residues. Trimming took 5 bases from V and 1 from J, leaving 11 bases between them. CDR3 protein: CASSQRESNYGYTF. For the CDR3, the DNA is TGTGCCAGCAGCCAGAGGGAGAGTAACTATGGCTACACCTTC.

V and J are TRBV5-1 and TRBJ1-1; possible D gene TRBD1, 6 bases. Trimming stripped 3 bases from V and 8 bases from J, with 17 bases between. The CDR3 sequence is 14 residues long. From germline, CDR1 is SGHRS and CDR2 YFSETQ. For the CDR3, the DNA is TGCGCCAGCAGCTCGGTAGGCGGGGGCCCGGAAGCTTTCTTT. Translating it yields CASSSVGGGPEAFF. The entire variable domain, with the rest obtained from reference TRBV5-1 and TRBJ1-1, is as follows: KAGVTQTPRYLIKTRGQQVTLSCSPISGHRSVSWYQQTPGQGLQFLFEYFSETQRNKGNFPGRFSGRQFSNSRSEMNVSTLELGDSALYLCASSSVGGGPEAFFGQGTRLTVV.

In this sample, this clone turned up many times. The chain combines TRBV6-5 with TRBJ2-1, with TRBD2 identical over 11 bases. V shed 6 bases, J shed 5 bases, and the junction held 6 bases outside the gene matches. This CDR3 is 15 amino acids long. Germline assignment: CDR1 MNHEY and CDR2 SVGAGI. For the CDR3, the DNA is TGTGCCAGCAGCACTACTAGCGGGAGAAACAATGAGCAGTTCTTC. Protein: CASSTTSGRNNEQFF.

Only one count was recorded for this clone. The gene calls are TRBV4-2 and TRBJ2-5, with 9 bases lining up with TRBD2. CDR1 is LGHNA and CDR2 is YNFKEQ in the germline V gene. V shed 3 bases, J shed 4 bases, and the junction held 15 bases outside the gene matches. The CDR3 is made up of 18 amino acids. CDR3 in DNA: TGTGCCAGCAGCCATGAGGGGGGGGTAGCGGGAGATCTAGAGACCCAGTACTTC. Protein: CASSHEGGVAGDLETQYF.

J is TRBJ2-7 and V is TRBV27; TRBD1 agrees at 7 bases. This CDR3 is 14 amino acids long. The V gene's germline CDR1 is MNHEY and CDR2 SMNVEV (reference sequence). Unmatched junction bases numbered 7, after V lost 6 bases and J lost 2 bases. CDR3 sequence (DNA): TGTGCCAGCAGGCGAGCGACAGGGACCTACGAGCAGTACTTC. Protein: CASRRATGTYEQYF.

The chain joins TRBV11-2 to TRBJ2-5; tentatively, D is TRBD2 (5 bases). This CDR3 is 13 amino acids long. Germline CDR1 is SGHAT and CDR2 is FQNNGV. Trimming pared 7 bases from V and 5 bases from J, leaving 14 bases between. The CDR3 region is CASIPGVGETQYF. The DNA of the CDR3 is TGTGCCAGCATCCCCGGGGTTGGCGAGACCCAGTACTTC.

The CDR3 sequence is CASSFLRTSGDNEQFF. CDR3 coding DNA: TGTGCCAGCAGTTTCCTACGGACTAGCGGGGACAATGAGCAGTTCTTC. The chain has TRBV27 and TRBJ2-1; 12 nucleotides line up with TRBD2. Germline loops: CDR1 MNHEY, CDR2 SMNVEV (reference sequence). The trim removed 3 bases at V and 5 bases at J, leaving 5 bases unmatched. This CDR3 spans 16 amino acids.

CDR3 loop: CASSPSGGSSYEQYF. CDR3 DNA: TGTGCCAGCAGCCCCAGCGGGGGGAGCTCCTACGAGCAGTACTTC. The chain joins TRBV5-4 to TRBJ2-7, with 9 nucleotides matching TRBD2. The CDR3 consists of 15 residues. Trimming at V came to 4 bases and at J to 0 bases, leaving 5 bases not matched to a gene. CDR1 and CDR2 from the germline V gene are SGHNT and YYREEE (reference sequence).

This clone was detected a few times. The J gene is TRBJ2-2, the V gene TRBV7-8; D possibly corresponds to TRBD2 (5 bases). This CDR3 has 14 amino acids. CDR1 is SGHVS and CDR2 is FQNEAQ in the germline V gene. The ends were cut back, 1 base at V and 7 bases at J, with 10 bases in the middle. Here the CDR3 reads CASSLEAGIGELFF. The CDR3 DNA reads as TGTGCCAGCAGCTTAGAAGCCGGGATCGGGGAGCTGTTTTTT.

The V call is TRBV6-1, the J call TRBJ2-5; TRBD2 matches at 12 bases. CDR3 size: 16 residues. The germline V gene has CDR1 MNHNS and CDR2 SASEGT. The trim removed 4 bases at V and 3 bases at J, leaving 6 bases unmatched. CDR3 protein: CASSVLAGGVEETQYF. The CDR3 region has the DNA TGTGCCAGCAGTGTCCTAGCGGGAGGGGTGGAAGAGACCCAGTACTTC.

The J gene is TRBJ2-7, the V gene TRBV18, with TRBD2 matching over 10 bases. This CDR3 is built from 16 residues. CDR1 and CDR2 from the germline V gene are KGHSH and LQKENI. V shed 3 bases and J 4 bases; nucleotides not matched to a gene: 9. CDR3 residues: CASSPPRASGRYEQYF. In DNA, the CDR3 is TGTGCCAGCTCACCTCCCAGGGCTAGCGGGAGATACGAGCAGTACTTC.